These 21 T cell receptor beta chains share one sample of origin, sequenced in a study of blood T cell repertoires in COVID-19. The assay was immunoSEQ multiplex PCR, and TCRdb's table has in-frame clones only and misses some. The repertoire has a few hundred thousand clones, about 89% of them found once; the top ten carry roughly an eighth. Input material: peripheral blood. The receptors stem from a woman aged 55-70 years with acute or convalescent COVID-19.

CDR3 region: CASSYPPGGPANEKLFF. Written as DNA, the CDR3 is TGTGCCAGCAGTTACCCCCCAGGGGGCCCTGCTAATGAAAAACTGTTTTTT. This chain links TRBV6-2 or TRBV6-3 with TRBJ1-4, with 8 bases lining up with TRBD1. This CDR3 spans 17 amino acids. Losses at the gene ends were 2 bases for V and 3 bases for J; bases not matched to a gene: 8. Germline V gives CDR1 MNHEY, CDR2 SVGEGT.

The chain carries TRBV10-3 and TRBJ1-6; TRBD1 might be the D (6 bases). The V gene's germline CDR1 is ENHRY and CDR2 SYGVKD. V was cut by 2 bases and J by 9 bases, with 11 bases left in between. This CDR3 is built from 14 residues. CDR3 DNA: TGTGCCATCAGTGAGGCACAGGGAAGTTCACCCCTCCACTTT. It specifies CAISEAQGSSPLHF.

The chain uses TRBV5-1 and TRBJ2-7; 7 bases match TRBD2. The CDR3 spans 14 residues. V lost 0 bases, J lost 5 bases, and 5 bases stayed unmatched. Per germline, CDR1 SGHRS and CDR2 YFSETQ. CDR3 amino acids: CASSLAGLGDEQYF. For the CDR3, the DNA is TGCGCCAGCAGCTTGGCCGGACTAGGGGACGAGCAGTACTTC.

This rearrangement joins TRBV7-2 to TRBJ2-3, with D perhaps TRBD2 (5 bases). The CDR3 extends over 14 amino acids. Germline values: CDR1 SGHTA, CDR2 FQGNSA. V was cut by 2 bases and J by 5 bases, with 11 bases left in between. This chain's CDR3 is CASSLRRVLDTQYF. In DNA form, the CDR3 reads TGTGCCAGCAGCTTAAGGCGGGTCCTAGATACGCAGTATTTT.

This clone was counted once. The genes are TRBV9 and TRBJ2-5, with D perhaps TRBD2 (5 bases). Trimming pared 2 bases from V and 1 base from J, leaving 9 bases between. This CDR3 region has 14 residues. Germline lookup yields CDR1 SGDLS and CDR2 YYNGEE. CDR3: CASSVASRQETQYF. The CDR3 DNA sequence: TGTGCCAGCAGCGTGGCTAGCCGCCAAGAGACCCAGTACTTC.

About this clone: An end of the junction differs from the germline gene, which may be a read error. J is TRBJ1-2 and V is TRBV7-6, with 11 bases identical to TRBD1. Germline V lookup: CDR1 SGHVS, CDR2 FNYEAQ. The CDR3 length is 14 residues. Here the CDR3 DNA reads TGTGTCAGCAGCCCGGACAGGGGGCGGGGAGGCTACACCTTC. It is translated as CVSSPDRGRGGYTF.

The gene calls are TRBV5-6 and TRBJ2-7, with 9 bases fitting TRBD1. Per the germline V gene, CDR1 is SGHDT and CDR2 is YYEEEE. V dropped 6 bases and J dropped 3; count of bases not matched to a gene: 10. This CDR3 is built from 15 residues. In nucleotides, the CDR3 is TGTGCCAGCACCCGGGCCCCGACAGGGGGCTACGAGCAGTACTTC. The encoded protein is CASTRAPTGGYEQYF.

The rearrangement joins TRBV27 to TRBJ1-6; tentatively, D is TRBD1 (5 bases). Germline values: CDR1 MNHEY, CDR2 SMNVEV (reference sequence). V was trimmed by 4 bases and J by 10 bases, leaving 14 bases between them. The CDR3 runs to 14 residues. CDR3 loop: CASSYVAGPSPLHF. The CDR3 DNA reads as TGTGCCAGCAGTTATGTGGCAGGGCCATCACCCCTCCACTTT.

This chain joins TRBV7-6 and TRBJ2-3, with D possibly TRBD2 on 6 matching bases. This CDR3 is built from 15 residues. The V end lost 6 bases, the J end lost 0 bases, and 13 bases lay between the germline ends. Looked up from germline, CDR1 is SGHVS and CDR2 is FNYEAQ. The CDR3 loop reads CASSRLARSTDTQYF. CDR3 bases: TGTGCCAGCAGTCGTCTAGCGAGGAGCACAGATACGCAGTATTTT.

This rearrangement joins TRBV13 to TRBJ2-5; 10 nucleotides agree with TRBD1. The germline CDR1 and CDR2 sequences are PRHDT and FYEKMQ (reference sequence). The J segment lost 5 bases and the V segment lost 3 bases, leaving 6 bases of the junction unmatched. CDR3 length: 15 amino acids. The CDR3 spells CASSFPGQGFETQYF. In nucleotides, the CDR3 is TGTGCCAGCAGCTTCCCGGGACAGGGGTTTGAGACCCAGTACTTC.

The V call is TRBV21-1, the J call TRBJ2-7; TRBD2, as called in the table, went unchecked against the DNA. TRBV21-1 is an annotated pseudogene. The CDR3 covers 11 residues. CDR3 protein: CASSTYYEQYF. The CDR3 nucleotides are TGTGCCAGCAGCACCTACTACGAGCAGTACTTC.

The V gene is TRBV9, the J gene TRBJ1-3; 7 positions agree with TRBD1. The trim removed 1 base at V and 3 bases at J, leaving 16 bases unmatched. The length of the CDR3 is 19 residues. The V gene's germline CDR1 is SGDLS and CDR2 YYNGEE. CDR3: CASSVSVQTGSEVGNTIYF. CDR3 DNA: TGTGCCAGCAGCGTAAGCGTCCAGACAGGGAGTGAGGTTGGAAACACCATATATTTT.

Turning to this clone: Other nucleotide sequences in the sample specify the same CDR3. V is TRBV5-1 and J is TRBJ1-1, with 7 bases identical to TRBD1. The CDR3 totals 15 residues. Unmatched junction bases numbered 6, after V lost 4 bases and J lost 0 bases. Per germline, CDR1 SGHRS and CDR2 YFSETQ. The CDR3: CASSLGGTVNTEAFF. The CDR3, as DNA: TGCGCCAGCAGCCTGGGAGGGACAGTGAACACTGAAGCTTTCTTT.

CDR3 sequence reads: CASSTGTSTDTQYF. In nucleotides, the CDR3 is TGTGCCAGCAGTACCGGGACTAGCACAGATACGCAGTATTTT. V gene TRBV7-3 combines with J gene TRBJ2-3; the D gene is possibly TRBD2 (6 bases). CDR1 and CDR2 from the germline V gene are SGHTA and FQGTGA. CDR3 size: 14 residues. V was clipped by 6 bases and J by 0 bases, with 10 bases between them. The variable domain in full, with the rest retrieved from reference TRBV7-3 and TRBJ2-3, is GAGVSQTPSNKVTEKGKYVELRCDPISGHTALYWYRQSLGQGPEFLIYFQGTGAADDSGLPNDRFFAVRPEGSVSTLKIQRTERGDSAVYLCASSTGTSTDTQYFGPGTRLTVL.

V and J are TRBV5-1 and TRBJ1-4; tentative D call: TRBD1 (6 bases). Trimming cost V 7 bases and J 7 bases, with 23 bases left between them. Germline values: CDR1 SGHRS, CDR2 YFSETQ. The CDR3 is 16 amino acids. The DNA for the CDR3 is TGCGCCAGCCACCCCGCGGGGGCCATGAGGGGTGAAAAACTGTTTTTT. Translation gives CASHPAGAMRGEKLFF.

CDR3 region: CASRRGQSRGEKLFF. CDR3 bases: TGTGCCAGCAGAAGGGGACAAAGCAGGGGTGAAAAACTGTTTTTT. The chain has TRBV7-9 and TRBJ1-4, with D maybe TRBD1 (6 bases). The CDR3 totals 15 residues. The germline gives CDR1 SEHNR, CDR2 FQNEAQ (reference sequence). Between the trimmed V and J ends, which lost 6 bases and 7 bases, there was a span of 18 bases. Together with reference TRBV7-9 and TRBJ1-4, the CDR3 gives the full variable domain: DTGVSQNPRHKITKRGQNVTFRCDPISEHNRLYWYRQTLGQGPEFLTYFQNEAQLEKSRLLSDRFSAERPKGSFSTLEIQRTEQGDSAMYLCASRRGQSRGEKLFFGSGTQLSVL.

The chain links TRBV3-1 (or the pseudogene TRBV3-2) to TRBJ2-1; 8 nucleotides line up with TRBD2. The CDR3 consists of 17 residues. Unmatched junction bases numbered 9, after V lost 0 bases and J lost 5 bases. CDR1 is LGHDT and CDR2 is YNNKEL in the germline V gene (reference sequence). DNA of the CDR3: TGTGCCAGCAGCCAAGAAGAACGGGGGGGACCCCACAATGAGCAGTTCTTC. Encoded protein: CASSQEERGGPHNEQFF.

CDR3 amino acids: CASSQTVMGTSGANVLTF. The CDR3 coding sequence is TGTGCCAGCAGTCAGACAGTTATGGGTACCTCTGGGGCCAACGTCCTGACTTTC. V is TRBV6-6 and J is TRBJ2-6; weak D call: TRBD1 (5 bases). The CDR3 runs to 18 residues. Germline-derived CDR1 and CDR2 are MNHNY and SVGAGI (reference sequence). Trimming left V 5 bases short and J 0 bases short, with 17 bases between.

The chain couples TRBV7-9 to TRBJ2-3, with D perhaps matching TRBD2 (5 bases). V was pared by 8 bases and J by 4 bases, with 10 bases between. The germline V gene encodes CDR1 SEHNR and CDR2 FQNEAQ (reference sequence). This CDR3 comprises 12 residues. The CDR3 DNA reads TGTGCCAGCCAGCCGAGGGCAGATACGCAGTATTTT. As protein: CASQPRADTQYF.

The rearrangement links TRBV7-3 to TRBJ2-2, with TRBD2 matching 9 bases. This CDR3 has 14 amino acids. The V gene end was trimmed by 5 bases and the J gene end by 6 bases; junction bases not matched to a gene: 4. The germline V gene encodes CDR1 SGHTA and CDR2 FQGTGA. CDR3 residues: CASSQGLAAGELFF. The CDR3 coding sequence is TGTGCCAGCAGCCAGGGACTAGCAGCCGGGGAGCTGTTTTTT.

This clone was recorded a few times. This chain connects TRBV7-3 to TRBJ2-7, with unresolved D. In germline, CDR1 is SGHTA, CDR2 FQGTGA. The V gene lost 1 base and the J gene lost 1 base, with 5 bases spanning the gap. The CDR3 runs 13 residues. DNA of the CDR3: TGTGCCAGCAGCTTAAGCAGATCCTACGAGCAGTACTTC. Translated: CASSLSRSYEQYF.